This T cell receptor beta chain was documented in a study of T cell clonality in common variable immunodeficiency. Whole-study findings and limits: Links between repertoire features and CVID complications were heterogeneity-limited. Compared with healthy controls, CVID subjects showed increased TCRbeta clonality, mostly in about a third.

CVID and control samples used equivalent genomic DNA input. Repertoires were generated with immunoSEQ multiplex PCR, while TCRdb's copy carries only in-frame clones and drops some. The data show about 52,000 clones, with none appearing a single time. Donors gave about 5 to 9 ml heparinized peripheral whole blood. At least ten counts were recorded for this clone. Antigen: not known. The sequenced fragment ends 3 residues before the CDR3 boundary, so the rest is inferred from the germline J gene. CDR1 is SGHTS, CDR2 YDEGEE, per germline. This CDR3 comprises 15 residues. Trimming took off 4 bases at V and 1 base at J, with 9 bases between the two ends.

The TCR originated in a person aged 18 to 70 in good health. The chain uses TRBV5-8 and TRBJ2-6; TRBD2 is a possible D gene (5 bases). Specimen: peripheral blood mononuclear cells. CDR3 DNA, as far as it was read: TGTGCCAGCAGCGTCGGGGATTCTGGGGCCAACGTC. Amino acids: CASSVGDSGANV. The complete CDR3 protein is CASSVGDSGANVLTF. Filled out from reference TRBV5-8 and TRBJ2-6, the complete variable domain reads EAGVTQSPTHLIKTRGQQATLRCSPISGHTSVYWYQQALGLGLQFLLWYDEGEERNRGNFPPRFSGRQFPNYSSELNVNALELEDSALYLCASSVGDSGANVLTFGAGSRLTVL.